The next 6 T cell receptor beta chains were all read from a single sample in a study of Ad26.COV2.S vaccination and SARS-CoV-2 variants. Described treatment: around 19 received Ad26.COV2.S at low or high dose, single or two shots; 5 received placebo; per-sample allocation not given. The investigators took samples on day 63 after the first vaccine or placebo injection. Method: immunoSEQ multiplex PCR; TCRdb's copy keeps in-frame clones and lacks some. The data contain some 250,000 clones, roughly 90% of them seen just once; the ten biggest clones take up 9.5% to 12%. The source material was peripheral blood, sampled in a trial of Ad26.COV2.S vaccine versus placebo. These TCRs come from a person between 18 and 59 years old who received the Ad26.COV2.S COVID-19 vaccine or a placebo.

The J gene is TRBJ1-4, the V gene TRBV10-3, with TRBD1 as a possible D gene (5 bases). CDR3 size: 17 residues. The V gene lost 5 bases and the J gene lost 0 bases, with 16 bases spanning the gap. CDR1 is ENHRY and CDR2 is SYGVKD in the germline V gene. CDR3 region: CAISFSREPTTNEKLFF. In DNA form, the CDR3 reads TGTGCCATCAGTTTCAGCAGGGAGCCGACAACTAATGAAAAACTGTTTTTT.

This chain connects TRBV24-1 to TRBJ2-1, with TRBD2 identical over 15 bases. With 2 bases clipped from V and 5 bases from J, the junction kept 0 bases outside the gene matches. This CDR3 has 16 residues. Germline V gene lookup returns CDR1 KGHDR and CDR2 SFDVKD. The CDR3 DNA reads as TGTGCCACCAGTGATTGGACTAGCGGGAGGGACAATGAGCAGTTCTTC. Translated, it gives CATSDWTSGRDNEQFF.

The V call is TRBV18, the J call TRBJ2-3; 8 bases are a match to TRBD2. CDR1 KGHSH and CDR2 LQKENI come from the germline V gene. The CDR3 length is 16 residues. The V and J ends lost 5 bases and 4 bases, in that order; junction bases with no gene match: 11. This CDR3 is CASSIVAGMSADTQYF. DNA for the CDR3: TGTGCCAGCTCAATTGTAGCGGGGATGTCGGCAGATACGCAGTATTTT.

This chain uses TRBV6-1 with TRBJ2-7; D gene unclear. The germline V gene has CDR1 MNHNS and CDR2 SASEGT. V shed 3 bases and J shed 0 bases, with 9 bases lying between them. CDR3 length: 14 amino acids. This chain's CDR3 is CASSEGGPSYEQYF. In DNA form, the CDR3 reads TGTGCCAGCAGTGAGGGCGGCCCCTCCTACGAGCAGTACTTC.

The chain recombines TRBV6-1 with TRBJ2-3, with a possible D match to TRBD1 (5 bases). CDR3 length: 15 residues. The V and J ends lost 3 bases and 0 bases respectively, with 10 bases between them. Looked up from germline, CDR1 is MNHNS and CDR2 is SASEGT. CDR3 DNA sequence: TGTGCCAGCAGTGATCAGGGTACTAGCACAGATACGCAGTATTTT. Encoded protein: CASSDQGTSTDTQYF.

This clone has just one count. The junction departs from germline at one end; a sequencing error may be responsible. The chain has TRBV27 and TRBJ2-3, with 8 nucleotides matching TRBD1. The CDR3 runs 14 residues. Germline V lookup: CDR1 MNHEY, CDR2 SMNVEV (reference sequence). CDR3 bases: TGTGTCAGCAGTGCGGGACAGGGCACAGATACGCAGTATTTT. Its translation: CVSSAGQGTDTQYF.